The source of this TCR beta chain is a study of CD8 T cells in Susac syndrome. The CDR3 has 14 residues. The germline V gene has CDR1 KGHDR and CDR2 SFDVKD. V lost 5 bases to trimming and J lost 3 bases; unmatched junction nucleotides: 1. Reverse transcription of about 0.5 to 1 ug RNA was carried out with random hexamers. Coverage of TCR beta CDR3 amplification by immunoSEQ multiplex PCR extended to 54 Vbeta and 13 Jbeta. Each CDR3 protein gets one entry after TCRdb re-called the immunoSEQ multiplex PCR reads with MiXCR. The sample yields 150,000 to 200,000 distinct CDR3 sequences, 80% to 95% seen once. Peripheral blood CD8+ and CD4+ T cells were profiled by TCR beta sequencing. Negative isolation yielded the CD8+ and CD4+ T cells, while FACS enriched the TEMRA cells.

This clonotype was obtained from a human donor in good health. Sequencing was performed on CD4+ T cells from PBMCs. This chain links TRBV24-1 with TRBJ1-5, with 9 bases aligning to TRBD1. This chain's CDR3 is CATSGTGANQPQHF. DNA of the CDR3: TGTGCCACCAGTGGGACAGGGGCCAATCAGCCCCAGCATTTT.